The present T cell receptor (beta chain) was sequenced within a study of OX40 agonist ivuxolimab in advanced cancers. About the study: Every 2 weeks, patients got intravenous ivuxolimab at one of six dose levels (0.01-10 mg/kg). The study's findings and limits: In the expanded peripheral T cells, antigen specificity was never determined. Averaged across samples, CD8+ T cells carried more expanded clones than CD4+ did.

Generated by immunoSEQ multiplex PCR, the TCRdb table keeps only in-frame clones and is missing some. The table includes 76,000 or so clones, 85% detected once. This clone came up once. Its antigen is currently unknown. Trimming took off 6 bases at V and 2 bases at J, with 16 bases between the two ends. Germline CDR1 is SGHRS and CDR2 is YFSETQ. The CDR3 sequence is 15 residues long. The chain couples TRBV5-1 to TRBJ2-3, with a tentative D call TRBD2 (7 bases). This TCR derives from an adult with an advanced solid tumor such as melanoma, head and neck, liver or kidney cancer. Sample: CD4+ or CD8+ T cells sorted from blood, taken in a trial of the OX40 agonist ivuxolimab. In DNA form, the CDR3 reads TGCGCCAGCAACTGGGGGGGGGCCGCCACAGATACGCAGTATTTT. This translates into CASNWGGAATDTQYF. Filled out from reference TRBV5-1 and TRBJ2-3, the complete variable domain reads KAGVTQTPRYLIKTRGQQVTLSCSPISGHRSVSWYQQTPGQGLQFLFEYFSETQRNKGNFPGRFSGRQFSNSRSEMNVSTLELGDSALYLCASNWGGAATDTQYFGPGTRLTVL.